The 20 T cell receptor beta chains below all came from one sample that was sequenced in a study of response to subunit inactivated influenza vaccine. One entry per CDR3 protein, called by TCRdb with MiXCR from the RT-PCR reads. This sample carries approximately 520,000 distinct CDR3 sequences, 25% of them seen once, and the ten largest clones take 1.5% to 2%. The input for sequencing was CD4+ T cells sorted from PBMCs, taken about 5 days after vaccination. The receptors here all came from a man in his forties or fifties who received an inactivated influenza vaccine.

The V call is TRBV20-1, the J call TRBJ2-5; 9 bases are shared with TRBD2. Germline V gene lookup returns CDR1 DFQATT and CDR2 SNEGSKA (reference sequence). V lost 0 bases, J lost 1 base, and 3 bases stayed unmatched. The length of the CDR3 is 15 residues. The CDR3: CSAREASGAQETQYF. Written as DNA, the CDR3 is TGCAGTGCTAGAGAGGCTAGCGGGGCCCAAGAGACCCAGTACTTC.

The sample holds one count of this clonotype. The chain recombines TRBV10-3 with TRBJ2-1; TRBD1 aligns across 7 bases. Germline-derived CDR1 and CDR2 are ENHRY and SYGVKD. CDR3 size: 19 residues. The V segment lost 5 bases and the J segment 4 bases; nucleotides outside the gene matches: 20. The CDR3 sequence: CAISFIRTRDSLSYNEQFF. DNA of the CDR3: TGTGCCATCAGTTTTATTCGCACACGGGACAGCCTGTCTTACAATGAGCAGTTCTTC.

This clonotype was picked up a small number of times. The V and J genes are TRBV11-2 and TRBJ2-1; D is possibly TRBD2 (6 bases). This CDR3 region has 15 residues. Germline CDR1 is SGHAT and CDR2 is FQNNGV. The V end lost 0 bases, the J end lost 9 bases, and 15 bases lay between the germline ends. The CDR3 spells CASSLEAGGHTEQFF. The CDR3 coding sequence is TGTGCCAGCAGCTTAGAAGCGGGTGGTCACACTGAGCAGTTCTTC.

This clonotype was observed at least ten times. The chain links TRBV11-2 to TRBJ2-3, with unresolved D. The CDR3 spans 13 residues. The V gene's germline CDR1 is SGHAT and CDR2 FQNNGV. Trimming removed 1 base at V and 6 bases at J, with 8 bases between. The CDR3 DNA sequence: TGTGCCAGCAGCTTAGGGGATTTCGATACGCAGTATTTT. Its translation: CASSLGDFDTQYF.

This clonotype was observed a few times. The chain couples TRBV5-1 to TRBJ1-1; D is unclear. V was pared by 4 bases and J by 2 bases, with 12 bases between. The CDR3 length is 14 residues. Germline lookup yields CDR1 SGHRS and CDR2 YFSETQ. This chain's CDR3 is CASSARDLNTEAFF. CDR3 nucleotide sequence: TGCGCCAGCAGCGCGAGGGATCTAAACACTGAAGCTTTCTTT.

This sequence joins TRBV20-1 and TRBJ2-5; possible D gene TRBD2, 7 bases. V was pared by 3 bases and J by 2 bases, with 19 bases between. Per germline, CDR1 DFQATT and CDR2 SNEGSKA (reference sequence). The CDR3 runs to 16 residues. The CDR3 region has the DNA TGCAGTGCTAGTCCGGCGGGGGCCCTAAATCAAGAGACCCAGTACTTC. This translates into CSASPAGALNQETQYF.

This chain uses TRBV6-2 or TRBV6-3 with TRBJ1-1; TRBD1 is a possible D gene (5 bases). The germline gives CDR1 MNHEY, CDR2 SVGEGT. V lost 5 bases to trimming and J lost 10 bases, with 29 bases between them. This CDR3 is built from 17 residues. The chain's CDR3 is CASSQPLPGGGILGAFF. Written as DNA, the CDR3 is TGTGCCAGCAGTCAACCTCTGCCCGGTGGGGGGATTTTGGGAGCTTTCTTT.

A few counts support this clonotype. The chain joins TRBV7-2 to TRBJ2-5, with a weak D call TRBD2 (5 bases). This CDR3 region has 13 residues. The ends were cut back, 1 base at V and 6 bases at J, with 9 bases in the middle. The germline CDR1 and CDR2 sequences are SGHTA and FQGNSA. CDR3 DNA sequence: TGTGCCAGCAGCTTAGAAGGGAGAAAGACCCAGTACTTC. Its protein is CASSLEGRKTQYF.

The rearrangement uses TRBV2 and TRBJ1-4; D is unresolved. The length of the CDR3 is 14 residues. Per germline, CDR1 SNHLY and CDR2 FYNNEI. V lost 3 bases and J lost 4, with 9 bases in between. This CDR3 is CASSDRQLNEKLFF. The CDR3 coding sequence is TGTGCCAGCAGTGATCGGCAGCTTAATGAAAAACTGTTTTTT.

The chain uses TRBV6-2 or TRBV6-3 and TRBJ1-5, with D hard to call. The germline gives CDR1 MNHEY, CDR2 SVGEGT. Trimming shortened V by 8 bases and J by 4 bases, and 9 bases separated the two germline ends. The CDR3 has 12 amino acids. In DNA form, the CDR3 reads TGTGCCAGCGGAGGGAAGAATCAGCCCCAGCATTTT. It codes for CASGGKNQPQHF.

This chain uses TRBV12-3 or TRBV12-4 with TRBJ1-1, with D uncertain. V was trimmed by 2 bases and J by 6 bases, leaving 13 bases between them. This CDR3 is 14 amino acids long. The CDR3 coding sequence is TGTGCCAGCAGTTTAAGGATGACCCAGTCTGAAGCTTTCTTT. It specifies CASSLRMTQSEAFF.

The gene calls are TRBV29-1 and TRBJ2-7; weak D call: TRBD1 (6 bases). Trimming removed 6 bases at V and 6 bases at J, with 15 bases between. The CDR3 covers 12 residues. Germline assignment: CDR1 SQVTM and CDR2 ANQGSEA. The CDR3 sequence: CSVGAGDIEQYF. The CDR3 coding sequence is TGCAGCGTAGGGGCAGGGGACATCGAGCAGTACTTC.

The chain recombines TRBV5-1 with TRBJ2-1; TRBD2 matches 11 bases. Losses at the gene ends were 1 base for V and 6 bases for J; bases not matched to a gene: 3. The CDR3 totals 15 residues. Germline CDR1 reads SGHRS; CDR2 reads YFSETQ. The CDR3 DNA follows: TGCGCCAGCAGCTTGATAGCGGGAGGGCCCAATGAGCAGTTCTTC. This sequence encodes CASSLIAGGPNEQFF.

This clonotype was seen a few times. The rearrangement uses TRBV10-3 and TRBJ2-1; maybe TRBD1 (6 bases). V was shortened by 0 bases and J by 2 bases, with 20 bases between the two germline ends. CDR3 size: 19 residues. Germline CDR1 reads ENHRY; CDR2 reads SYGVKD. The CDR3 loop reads CAISESHLSRGSTYNEQFF. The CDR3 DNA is TGTGCCATCAGTGAGTCCCATTTATCGAGGGGGAGTACCTACAATGAGCAGTTCTTC.

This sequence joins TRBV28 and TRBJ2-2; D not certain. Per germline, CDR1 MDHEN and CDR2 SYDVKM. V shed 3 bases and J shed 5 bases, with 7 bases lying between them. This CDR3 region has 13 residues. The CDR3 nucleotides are TGTGCCAGCAGTTTTACCCCGACCGGGGAGCTGTTTTTT. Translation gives CASSFTPTGELFF.

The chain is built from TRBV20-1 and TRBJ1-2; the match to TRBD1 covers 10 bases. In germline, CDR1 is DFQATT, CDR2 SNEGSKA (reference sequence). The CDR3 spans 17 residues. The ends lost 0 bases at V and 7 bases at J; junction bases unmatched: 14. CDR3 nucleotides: TGCAGTGCTAGAGATAGGTGGAGGCGACAGGGGGCCCGTGGCTACACCTTC. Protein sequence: CSARDRWRRQGARGYTF.

The CDR3 sequence: CAWRKADTYNEQFF. In DNA, the CDR3 is TGTGCCTGGAGGAAGGCCGATACCTACAATGAGCAGTTCTTC. V is TRBV30 and J is TRBJ2-1; D remains ambiguous. The CDR3 consists of 14 residues. Between the trimmed V and J ends, which lost 3 bases and 2 bases, there was a span of 11 bases. Germline CDR1 GTSNPN, CDR2 SVGIG (reference sequence).

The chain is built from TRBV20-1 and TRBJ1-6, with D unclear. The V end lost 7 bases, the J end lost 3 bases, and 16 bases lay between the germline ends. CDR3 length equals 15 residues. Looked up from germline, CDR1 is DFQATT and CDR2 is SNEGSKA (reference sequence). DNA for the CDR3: TGCAGTGGGACGCCCTACTCTATCTATAATTCACCCCTCCACTTT. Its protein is CSGTPYSIYNSPLHF.

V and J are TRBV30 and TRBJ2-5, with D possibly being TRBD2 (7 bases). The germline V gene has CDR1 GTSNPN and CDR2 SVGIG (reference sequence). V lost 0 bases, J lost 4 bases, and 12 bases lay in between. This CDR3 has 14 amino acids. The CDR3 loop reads CAWSVGGAAETQYF. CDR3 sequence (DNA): TGTGCCTGGAGTGTAGGGGGGGCCGCAGAGACCCAGTACTTC.

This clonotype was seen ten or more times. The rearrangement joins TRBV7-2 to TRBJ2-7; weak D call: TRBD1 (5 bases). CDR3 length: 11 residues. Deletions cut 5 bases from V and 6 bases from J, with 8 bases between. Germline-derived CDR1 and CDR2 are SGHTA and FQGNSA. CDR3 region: CASSTQGEQYF. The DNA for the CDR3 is TGTGCCAGCAGCACCCAGGGCGAGCAGTACTTC.